This TCR beta chain originates from a study of blood T cell repertoires in COVID-19. Whole-study context: COVID-19 samples from acute and convalescent phases originated in the United States, Italy and Spain. T cells, B-cell-depleted T cells, or PBMCs supplied cDNA or gDNA.

V gave up 0 bases and J gave up 5 bases; unmatched junction bases: 6. Germline V gives CDR1 SGHTS, CDR2 YDEGEE. This CDR3 has 16 amino acids. Per the original data handling: Amplified reference gene primers provided the basis for estimating nucleated cell counts. The repertoire was sequenced with immunoSEQ multiplex PCR; TCRdb's copy has only in-frame clones and lacks some. V and J calls and clone size are copied from that table; D and trimming were computed from the DNA. The sample consists of around 170,000 clones, about 86% of them appearing once. The clonotype comes from a man aged 25-45 years with active or convalescent COVID-19. Sample: peripheral blood. J is TRBJ1-1 and V is TRBV5-8, with TRBD1 matching over 11 bases. CDR3 DNA sequence: TGTGCCAGCAGCTTGGGGTTTGGGACAGGGGGAACTGAAGCTTTCTTT. It yields the protein CASSLGFGTGGTEAFF.